One and the same sample provided the 23 T cell receptor beta chains below, sequenced in a study of cytomegalovirus exposure and HLA in healthy donors. PCR involved 60 Vbeta and 13 Jbeta primers. Measured with immunoSEQ multiplex PCR; TCRdb has only the in-frame clones, and not every one. This table holds 90,000 to 120,000 clones, about 75% found once. Sequenced material: PBMCs. The receptors derive from a woman between 18 and 29 years old in good health and CMV-seropositive.

This clone was counted a few times. The CDR3 DNA sequence: TGTGCCAGCAGCTCGACTAGCGGGAGCTACGAGCAGTACTTC. Amino acids: CASSSTSGSYEQYF. The chain couples TRBV7-2 to TRBJ2-7; 12 bases match TRBD2. The J segment lost 3 bases and the V segment lost 4 bases, leaving 1 base of the junction unmatched. CDR3 length equals 14 residues. The germline V gene has CDR1 SGHTA and CDR2 FQGNSA.

The V gene is TRBV10-3, the J gene TRBJ2-6; unclear D gene. Trimming cost V 2 bases and J 4 bases, with 3 bases left between them. Germline values: CDR1 ENHRY, CDR2 SYGVKD. The CDR3 runs 13 residues. The CDR3 DNA sequence: TGTGCCATCAGTGAGGGCGGGGCCAACGTCCTGACTTTC. This translates into CAISEGGANVLTF.

This clone appeared a few times. The rearrangement uses TRBV29-1 and TRBJ2-5; 7 nucleotides line up with TRBD1. This CDR3 comprises 12 residues. Germline CDR1 reads SQVTM; CDR2 reads ANQGSEA. V was pared by 5 bases and J by 4 bases, with 4 bases of the junction left unmatched. CDR3 residues: CSVPTGIETQYF. Here the CDR3 DNA reads TGCAGCGTTCCGACAGGGATAGAGACCCAGTACTTC.

V is TRBV7-2 and J is TRBJ2-3; D unresolved. Germline V gene data show CDR1 as SGHTA and CDR2 as FQGNSA. V shed 4 bases and J shed 3 bases, with 5 bases lying between them. This CDR3 has 12 amino acids. CDR3 nucleotide sequence: TGTGCCAGCAGCTCAGTTACAGATACGCAGTATTTT. Translation: CASSSVTDTQYF.

The count of this clone is one. J is TRBJ1-4 and V is TRBV28; no definite D call. The CDR3 has 15 amino acids. V dropped 6 bases and J dropped 7 bases, with 18 bases sitting between them. Germline CDR1 MDHEN, CDR2 SYDVKM. The CDR3 DNA sequence: TGTGCCAGCAGCTCCGCGGGCGCCGCAGGTGAAAAACTGTTTTTT. It yields the protein CASSSAGAAGEKLFF.

About this clone: At the DNA level, this CDR3 is encoded by other sequences in the same sample as well. The CDR3 reads CASSLVDRASYEQYF. The CDR3 coding sequence is TGCGCCAGCAGCTTGGTGGACAGAGCATCCTACGAGCAGTACTTC. The chain recombines TRBV5-1 with TRBJ2-7, with a tentative D call TRBD1 (6 bases). CDR3 size: 15 residues. The V end was cut by 0 bases, the J end by 1 base, with 11 bases between. Germline V gene lookup returns CDR1 SGHRS and CDR2 YFSETQ.

The count of this clone is one. The chain couples TRBV7-8 to TRBJ2-3, with 10 positions matching TRBD2. V was clipped by 3 bases and J by 3 bases; unmatched bases: 6. This CDR3 contains 16 residues. Germline V CDR1 and CDR2: SGHVS, FQNEAQ. CDR3 amino acids: CASSFPPSGRTDTQYF. The CDR3 nucleotides are TGTGCCAGCAGCTTTCCCCCTAGCGGGAGAACAGATACGCAGTATTTT.

This chain joins TRBV15 and TRBJ2-7, with TRBD2 identical over 12 bases. The CDR3 consists of 15 residues. The V gene end was trimmed by 2 bases and the J gene end by 5 bases; junction bases not matched to a gene: 4. Germline CDR1 LNHNV, CDR2 YYDKDF (reference sequence). The CDR3 nucleotides read TGTGCCACCAGCAGACCGACTAGCGGGAGCGACGAGCAGTACTTC. It yields the protein CATSRPTSGSDEQYF.

The rearrangement joins TRBV5-1 to TRBJ2-5; TRBD2 matches 10 bases. The CDR3 is 15 amino acids. J was trimmed by 4 bases and V by 0 bases; bases with no gene match: 3. Germline V gene data show CDR1 as SGHRS and CDR2 as YFSETQ. In DNA form, the CDR3 reads TGCGCCAGCAGCTTGGGGGTAGCGGGAGGAGAGACCCAGTACTTC. This encodes CASSLGVAGGETQYF. Together with reference TRBV5-1 and TRBJ2-5, the CDR3 gives the full variable domain: KAGVTQTPRYLIKTRGQQVTLSCSPISGHRSVSWYQQTPGQGLQFLFEYFSETQRNKGNFPGRFSGRQFSNSRSEMNVSTLELGDSALYLCASSLGVAGGETQYFGPGTRLLVL.

The V call is TRBV6-5, the J call TRBJ2-7; 8 bases line up with TRBD1. The CDR3 totals 15 residues. With V trimmed by 2 bases and J by 5 bases, 8 bases remained unmatched. CDR1 MNHEY and CDR2 SVGAGI come from the germline V gene. Written as DNA, the CDR3 is TGTGCCAGCAGTTACGGTCGAGGACAGGGCCACGAGCAGTACTTC. Translation gives CASSYGRGQGHEQYF.

The V gene is TRBV7-3, the J gene TRBJ2-2, with TRBD2 matching over 9 bases. The V gene's germline CDR1 is SGHTA and CDR2 FQGTGA. This CDR3 is 16 amino acids long. The J segment lost 6 bases and the V segment lost 5 bases, leaving 10 bases of the junction unmatched. CDR3 bases: TGTGCCAGCAGCCCGTATAGCGGGAGTCGGGCCGGGGAGCTGTTTTTT. It specifies CASSPYSGSRAGELFF.

The V call is TRBV28, the J call TRBJ1-5; D perhaps matches TRBD1 (5 bases). The CDR3 is 16 amino acids. CDR1 is MDHEN, CDR2 SYDVKM, per germline. V dropped 5 bases and J dropped 0 bases, with 14 bases sitting between them. The CDR3 nucleotides are TGTGCCAGCAGTCTCCGGGACTTCTATAGCAATCAGCCCCAGCATTTT. It codes for CASSLRDFYSNQPQHF.

The chain joins TRBV7-3 to TRBJ2-1, with 8 bases matching TRBD2. The CDR3 consists of 15 residues. V gave up 4 bases and J gave up 8 bases; unmatched junction bases: 10. Germline V CDR1 and CDR2: SGHTA, FQGTGA. CDR3 nucleotides: TGTGCCAGCAGCTCCTCTAGCGGGCCGGGCTATGAGCAGTTCTTC. It yields the protein CASSSSSGPGYEQFF.

For the CDR3, the DNA is TGTGCCAGCAGCTCAAACCTTGGACACAGCACAGATACGCAGTATTTT. Residues: CASSSNLGHSTDTQYF. The chain employs TRBV7-3 and TRBJ2-3; maybe TRBD1 (5 bases). The CDR3 sequence is 16 residues long. Germline CDR1 SGHTA, CDR2 FQGTGA. Trimming took 4 bases from V and 0 from J, leaving 14 bases between them.

CDR3 residues: CASSGLEVRTYEQYF. Written as DNA, the CDR3 is TGTGCCAGCAGCGGACTGGAGGTTAGGACCTACGAGCAGTACTTC. This chain links TRBV7-9 with TRBJ2-7, with a weak D call TRBD2 (5 bases). The CDR3 totals 15 residues. The ends were cut back, 5 bases at V and 2 bases at J, with 16 bases in the middle. Per the germline V gene, CDR1 is SEHNR and CDR2 is FQNEAQ (reference sequence).

The chain is built from TRBV5-1 and TRBJ2-3, with TRBD1 matching 12 bases. This CDR3 has 16 residues. Germline V gives CDR1 SGHRS, CDR2 YFSETQ. V was clipped by 1 base and J by 4 bases; unmatched bases: 4. CDR3 in amino acids: CASSLTGQGAPDTQYF. The CDR3 DNA reads as TGCGCCAGCAGCTTGACGGGACAGGGGGCCCCAGATACGCAGTATTTT.

This clone was seen just once. Written as DNA, the CDR3 is TGTGCCAGCAGTTACTATACAGGGACTAATGAAAAACTGTTTTTT. Protein sequence: CASSYYTGTNEKLFF. V gene TRBV6-5 combines with J gene TRBJ1-4, with D possibly TRBD1 on 6 matching bases. This CDR3 is built from 15 residues. The V end was cut by 1 base, the J end by 2 bases, with 8 bases between. The germline V gene encodes CDR1 MNHEY and CDR2 SVGAGI.

The chain uses TRBV30 and TRBJ2-2, with 8 bases that match TRBD1. Trimming at V came to 0 bases and at J to 6 bases, leaving 6 bases not matched to a gene. The CDR3 extends over 15 amino acids. CDR1 and CDR2 (germline): GTSNPN, SVGIG (reference sequence). CDR3 in DNA: TGTGCCTGGAGTGTACTTGGACAGGGTTCCGGGGAGCTGTTTTTT. Translation gives CAWSVLGQGSGELFF.

This sequence joins TRBV7-8 and TRBJ1-4; 7 positions agree with TRBD1. This CDR3 spans 17 amino acids. Trimming cost V 4 bases and J 0 bases; bases outside gene matches: 8. Germline V gene data show CDR1 as SGHVS and CDR2 as FQNEAQ. The CDR3 protein is CASSWWRGQATNEKLFF. The CDR3 bases are TGTGCCAGCAGCTGGTGGCGCGGACAGGCAACTAATGAAAAACTGTTTTTT.

The CDR3 sequence is CASRDLAGGPSGELFF. The CDR3 DNA sequence: TGTGCCAGCCGAGATCTAGCGGGAGGGCCCTCCGGGGAGCTGTTTTTT. This chain links TRBV5-4 with TRBJ2-2; 12 nucleotides align to TRBD2. The length of the CDR3 is 16 residues. The V segment lost 7 bases and the J segment 6 bases; nucleotides outside the gene matches: 10. Germline V CDR1 and CDR2: SGHNT, YYREEE (reference sequence).

This clone has a handful of counts. V usage is TRBV29-1 and J usage is TRBJ1-1; 7 bases agree with TRBD1. Germline CDR1 is SQVTM and CDR2 is ANQGSEA. This CDR3 contains 12 residues. V gave up 7 bases and J gave up 4 bases; unmatched junction bases: 6. In nucleotides, the CDR3 is TGCAGCGGGCAGGGGGTTGTCACTGAAGCTTTCTTT. Protein: CSGQGVVTEAFF.

J is TRBJ2-1 and V is TRBV13; 9 bases map to TRBD1. Germline-derived CDR1 and CDR2 are PRHDT and FYEKMQ (reference sequence). There are 15 residues in the CDR3. The V gene end was trimmed by 2 bases and the J gene end by 6 bases; junction bases not matched to a gene: 5. CDR3 coding DNA: TGTGCCAGCAGCTTAAGGACAGGGGCCCCCAATGAGCAGTTCTTC. Its translation is CASSLRTGAPNEQFF. Filled out from reference TRBV13 and TRBJ2-1, the complete variable domain reads AAGVIQSPRHLIKEKRETATLKCYPIPRHDTVYWYQQGPGQDPQFLISFYEKMQSDKGSIPDRFSAQQFSDYHSELNMSSLELGDSALYFCASSLRTGAPNEQFFGPGTRLTVL.

The rearrangement links TRBV27 to TRBJ2-5; D might be TRBD2 (6 bases). Germline lookup yields CDR1 MNHEY and CDR2 SMNVEV (reference sequence). Between the trimmed V and J ends, which lost 5 bases and 9 bases, there was a span of 22 bases. This CDR3 is 15 amino acids long. The CDR3: CASSPGASAPVAQYF. The CDR3 DNA is TGTGCCAGCAGTCCCGGGGCTAGCGCGCCGGTGGCCCAGTACTTC.